The 15 T cell receptor beta chains reported below all come from one sample, sequenced in a study of radiotherapy plus CTLA-4 blockade in lung cancer. Clones were sequenced by immunoSEQ multiplex PCR, and TCRdb holds only the in-frame ones, with some missing. This table holds about 12,000 clones, about 88% found once. Sequenced material: peripheral blood, taken from a patient treated with radiotherapy plus ipilimumab. These receptors came from a human donor with non-small cell lung cancer that progressed on radiotherapy plus ipilimumab.

This CDR3 is CASSPLIPAGLWSAFF. CDR3 DNA sequence: TGTGCCAGCAGCCCCCTGATCCCGGCAGGGTTGTGGTCAGCTTTCTTT. The rearrangement uses TRBV7-2 and TRBJ1-1; D may be TRBD1 (5 bases). V was shortened by 5 bases and J by 10 bases, with 26 bases between the two germline ends. Germline V gene data show CDR1 as SGHTA and CDR2 as FQGNSA. This CDR3 contains 16 residues. The full variable domain, in which reference TRBV7-2 and TRBJ1-1 provide the parts outside the CDR3, is GAGVSQSPSNKVTEKGKDVELRCDPISGHTALYWYRQSLGQGLEFLIYFQGNSAPDKSGLPSDRFSAERTGGSVSTLTIQRTQQEDSAVYLCASSPLIPAGLWSAFFGQGTRLTVV.

CDR3 nucleotides: TGTGCCACCGCGGCGGGGGATCGGGGCTACACCTTC. This codes for CATAAGDRGYTF. The rearrangement joins TRBV6-5 to TRBJ1-2; tentative D call: TRBD1 (5 bases). The CDR3 consists of 12 residues. V was trimmed by 10 bases and J by 8 bases, leaving 17 bases between them. Germline V lookup: CDR1 MNHEY, CDR2 SVGAGI.

The rearrangement uses TRBV15 and TRBJ2-7; maybe TRBD2 (6 bases). The ends were cut back, 5 bases at V and 6 bases at J, with 11 bases in the middle. The CDR3 has 12 amino acids. In germline, CDR1 is LNHNV, CDR2 YYDKDF (reference sequence). In nucleotides, the CDR3 is TGTGCCACCAGCGTAGGGGACTCCGAGCAGTACTTC. Translated, it gives CATSVGDSEQYF.

This chain uses TRBV10-2 with TRBJ1-1; D possibly corresponds to TRBD1 (5 bases). The CDR3 has 15 amino acids. Trimming removed 7 bases from V and 0 bases from J, with 15 bases in between. Germline CDR1 is WSHSY and CDR2 is SAAADI. DNA for the CDR3: TGCGCCAGCACCCTACCGGGACTCATGAACACTGAAGCTTTCTTT. Amino acid sequence: CASTLPGLMNTEAFF.

The rearrangement joins TRBV5-6 to TRBJ1-2; D gene ambiguous. The V gene lost 1 base and the J gene lost 2 bases, with 6 bases spanning the gap. Looked up from germline, CDR1 is SGHDT and CDR2 is YYEEEE. This CDR3 has 13 residues. The CDR3 sequence: CASSLPGNYGYTF. CDR3 nucleotide sequence: TGTGCCAGCAGCTTGCCCGGGAACTATGGCTACACCTTC.

V is TRBV7-9 and J is TRBJ2-7; no clear D gene. V lost 4 bases, J lost 2 bases, and 6 bases lay in between. Germline lookup yields CDR1 SEHNR and CDR2 FQNEAQ (reference sequence). The CDR3 is made up of 12 amino acids. CDR3 in DNA: TGTGCCAGCAGCTCACAAACCTACGAGCAGTACTTC. Protein sequence: CASSSQTYEQYF.

The CDR3 reads CATSRGGRTGYEQYF. The DNA for the CDR3 is TGTGCCACCAGCAGAGGGGGCCGGACAGGGTACGAGCAGTACTTC. The chain employs TRBV15 and TRBJ2-7; 8 positions agree with TRBD1. This CDR3 has 15 residues. Germline CDR1 reads LNHNV; CDR2 reads YYDKDF (reference sequence). With V trimmed by 1 base and J by 4 bases, 6 bases remained unmatched.

The gene calls are TRBV28 and TRBJ1-1; D is unclear. Trimming took 6 bases from V and 6 from J, leaving 8 bases between them. Germline CDR1 reads MDHEN; CDR2 reads SYDVKM. The CDR3 is made up of 11 amino acids. CDR3 bases: TGTGCCAGCAGCCAATTCCCTGAAGCTTTCTTT. It translates to CASSQFPEAFF.

Only a few counts were recorded for this clone. The chain is built from TRBV5-4 and TRBJ1-2, with no clear D. With 4 bases removed from V and 3 bases from J, the gap between germline ends came to 16 bases. This CDR3 comprises 15 residues. CDR1 is SGHNT, CDR2 YYREEE, per germline (reference sequence). The CDR3 spells CASSPPEGSDYGYTF. CDR3 in DNA: TGTGCCAGCAGCCCCCCCGAGGGATCAGACTATGGCTACACCTTC.

The rearrangement joins TRBV9 to TRBJ2-6; D remains unclear. Germline-derived CDR1 and CDR2 are SGDLS and YYNGEE. Trimming pared 7 bases from V and 1 base from J, leaving 3 bases between. This CDR3 region has 12 residues. DNA of the CDR3: TGTGCCAGCGGATCTGGGGCCAACGTCCTGACTTTC. Translation: CASGSGANVLTF.

This chain uses TRBV6-5 with TRBJ1-2; D is uncertain. V dropped 5 bases and J dropped 2 bases, with 9 bases sitting between them. Germline-derived CDR1 and CDR2 are MNHEY and SVGAGI. The CDR3 spans 13 residues. The CDR3 bases are TGTGCCAGCAGTCCCGAAGGGAACTATGGCTACACCTTC. It codes for CASSPEGNYGYTF.

V and J are TRBV6-1 and TRBJ1-1; a weak D match, TRBD1 (5 bases). CDR3 size: 15 residues. Germline V lookup: CDR1 MNHNS, CDR2 SASEGT. V was clipped by 2 bases and J by 3 bases, with 13 bases between them. The CDR3 loop is CASSEFARDYTEAFF. The DNA of the CDR3 is TGTGCCAGCAGTGAATTCGCCAGGGATTACACTGAAGCTTTCTTT.

V is TRBV19 and J is TRBJ1-1; weak D call: TRBD1 (5 bases). CDR1 and CDR2 from the germline V gene are LNHDA and SQIVND (reference sequence). The V and J ends lost 7 bases and 1 base respectively, with 13 bases between them. This CDR3 spans 14 amino acids. The CDR3 protein is CASNDRGRNTEAFF. The CDR3 region has the DNA TGTGCCAGTAACGATCGGGGACGGAACACTGAAGCTTTCTTT.

DNA for the CDR3: TGTGCCAGCAGTTACAGGCGGGACAACTCCTACGAGCAGTACTTC. Its protein is CASSYRRDNSYEQYF. The J gene is TRBJ2-5, the V gene TRBV6-8, with D perhaps TRBD1 or TRBD2 (6 bases each). The assigned J gene may be wrong: the sequence end matches TRBJ2-7 better. Germline CDR1 reads MNHGY; CDR2 reads SAAAGT. This CDR3 has 15 amino acids.

V usage is TRBV7-2 and J usage is TRBJ2-7; no firm D call. CDR1 is SGHTA, CDR2 FQGNSA, per germline. The V gene lost 5 bases and the J gene lost 6 bases, with 14 bases spanning the gap. This CDR3 has 13 residues. DNA of the CDR3: TGTGCCAGCAGCACTGGTCGTCTGGGCGAGCAGTACTTC. Translation gives CASSTGRLGEQYF.